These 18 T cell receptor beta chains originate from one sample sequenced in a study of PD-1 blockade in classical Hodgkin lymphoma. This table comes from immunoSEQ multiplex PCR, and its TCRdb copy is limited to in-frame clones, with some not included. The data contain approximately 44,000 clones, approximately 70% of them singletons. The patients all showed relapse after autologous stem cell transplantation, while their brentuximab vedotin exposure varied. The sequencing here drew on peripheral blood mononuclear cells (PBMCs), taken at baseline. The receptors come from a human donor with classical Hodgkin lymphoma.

CDR3 coding DNA: TGTGCCAGCAGTTCTTATACAGTATTTTTTGAAGCTTTCTTT. Residues: CASSSYTVFFEAFF. J is TRBJ1-1 and V is TRBV27, with D hard to call. V shed 4 bases and J shed 7 bases, with 16 bases lying between them. This CDR3 is built from 14 residues. CDR1 is MNHEY, CDR2 SMNVEV, per germline (reference sequence).

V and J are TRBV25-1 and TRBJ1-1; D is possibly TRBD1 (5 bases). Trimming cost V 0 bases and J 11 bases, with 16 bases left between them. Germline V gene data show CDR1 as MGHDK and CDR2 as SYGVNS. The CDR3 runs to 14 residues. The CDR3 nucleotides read TGTGCCAGCAGTGAATATGGGGACCTCACCCTTGCTTTCTTT. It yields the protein CASSEYGDLTLAFF.

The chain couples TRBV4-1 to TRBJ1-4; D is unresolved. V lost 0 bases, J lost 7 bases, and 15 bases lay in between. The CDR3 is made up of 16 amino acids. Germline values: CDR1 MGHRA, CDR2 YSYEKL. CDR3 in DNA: TGCGCCAGCAGCCAAGAAGAGGGCAGAGACTTTGAAAAACTGTTTTTT. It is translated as CASSQEEGRDFEKLFF.

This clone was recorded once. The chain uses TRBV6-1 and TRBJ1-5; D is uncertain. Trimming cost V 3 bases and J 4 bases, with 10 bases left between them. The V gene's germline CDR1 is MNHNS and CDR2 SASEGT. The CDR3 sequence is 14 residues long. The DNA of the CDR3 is TGTGCCAGCAGTGATCGCGGCAGAAATCAGCCCCAGCATTTT. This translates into CASSDRGRNQPQHF.

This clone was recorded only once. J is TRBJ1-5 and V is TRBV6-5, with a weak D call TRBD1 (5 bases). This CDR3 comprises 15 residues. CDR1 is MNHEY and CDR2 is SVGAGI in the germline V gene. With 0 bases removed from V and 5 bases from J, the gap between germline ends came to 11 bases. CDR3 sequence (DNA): TGTGCCAGCAGTTACTCGAGGGACCCACATCAGCCCCAGCATTTT. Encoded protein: CASSYSRDPHQPQHF.

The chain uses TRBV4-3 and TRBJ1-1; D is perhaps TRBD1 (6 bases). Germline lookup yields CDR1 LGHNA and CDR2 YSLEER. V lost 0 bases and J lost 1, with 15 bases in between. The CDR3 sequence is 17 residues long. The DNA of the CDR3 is TGCGCCAGCAGCCAAGAAGGGGGGACCTTCACGAACACTGAAGCTTTCTTT. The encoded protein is CASSQEGGTFTNTEAFF.

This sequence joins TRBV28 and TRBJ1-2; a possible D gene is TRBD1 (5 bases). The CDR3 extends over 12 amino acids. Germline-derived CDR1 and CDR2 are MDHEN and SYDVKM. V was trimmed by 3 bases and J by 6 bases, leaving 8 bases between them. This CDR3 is CASSFLGDGYTF. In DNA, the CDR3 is TGTGCCAGCAGTTTTTTGGGGGATGGCTACACCTTC.

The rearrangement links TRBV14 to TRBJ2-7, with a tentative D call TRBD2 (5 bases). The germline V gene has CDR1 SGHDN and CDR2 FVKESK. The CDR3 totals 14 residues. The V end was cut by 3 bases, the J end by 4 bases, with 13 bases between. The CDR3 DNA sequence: TGTGCCAGCAGCCAGTCGGGGATGGGGTACGAGCAGTACTTC. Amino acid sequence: CASSQSGMGYEQYF.

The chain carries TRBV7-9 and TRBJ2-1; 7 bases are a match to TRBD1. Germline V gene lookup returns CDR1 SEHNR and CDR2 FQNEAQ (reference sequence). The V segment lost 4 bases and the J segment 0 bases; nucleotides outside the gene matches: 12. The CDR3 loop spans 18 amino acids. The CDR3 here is CASSSGRQGLDSYNEQFF. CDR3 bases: TGTGCCAGCAGCTCGGGACGACAGGGTTTAGACTCCTACAATGAGCAGTTCTTC.

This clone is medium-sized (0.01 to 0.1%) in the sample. In DNA form, the CDR3 reads TGCGCCAGCAGCTACGTTCAGATGAACACTGAAGCTTTCTTT. Its translation is CASSYVQMNTEAFF. The gene calls are TRBV4-1 and TRBJ1-1; no clear D. V was shortened by 5 bases and J by 0 bases, with 10 bases between the two germline ends. The CDR3 is made up of 14 amino acids. Germline-derived CDR1 and CDR2 are MGHRA and YSYEKL.

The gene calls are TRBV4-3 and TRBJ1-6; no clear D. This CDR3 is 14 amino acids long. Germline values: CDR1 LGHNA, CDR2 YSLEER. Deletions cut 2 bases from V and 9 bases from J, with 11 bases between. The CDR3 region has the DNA TGCGCCAGCAGCCAATGGCTGGTGACTTCACCCCTCCACTTT. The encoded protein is CASSQWLVTSPLHF.

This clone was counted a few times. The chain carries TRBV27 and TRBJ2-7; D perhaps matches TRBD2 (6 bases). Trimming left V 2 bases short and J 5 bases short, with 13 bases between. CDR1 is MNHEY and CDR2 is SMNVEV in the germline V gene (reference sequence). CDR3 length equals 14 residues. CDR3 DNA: TGTGCCAGCAGTTTAGCGGGGAGTTGGAACGAGCAGTACTTC. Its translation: CASSLAGSWNEQYF.

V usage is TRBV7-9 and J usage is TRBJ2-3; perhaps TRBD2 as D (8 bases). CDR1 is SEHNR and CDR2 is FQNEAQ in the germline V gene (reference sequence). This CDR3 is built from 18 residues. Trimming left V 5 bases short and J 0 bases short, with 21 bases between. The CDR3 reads CASSPGGSGTSSTDTQYF. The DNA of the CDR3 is TGTGCCAGCAGCCCAGGGGGTAGCGGGACAAGTAGCACAGATACGCAGTATTTT.

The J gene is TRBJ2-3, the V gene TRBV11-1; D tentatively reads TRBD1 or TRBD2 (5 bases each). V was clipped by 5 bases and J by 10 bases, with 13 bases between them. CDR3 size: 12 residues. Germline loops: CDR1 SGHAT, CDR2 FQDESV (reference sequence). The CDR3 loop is CASSRDPVSQYF. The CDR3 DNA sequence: TGTGCCAGCAGCAGGGACCCAGTGTCGCAGTATTTT.

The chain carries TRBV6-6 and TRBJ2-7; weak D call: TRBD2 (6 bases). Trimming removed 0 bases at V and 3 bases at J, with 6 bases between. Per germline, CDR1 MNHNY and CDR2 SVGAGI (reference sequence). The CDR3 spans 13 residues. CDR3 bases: TGTGCCAGCAGTTACTCGGGACTCTACGAGCAGTACTTC. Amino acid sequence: CASSYSGLYEQYF.

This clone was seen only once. The CDR3 region has the DNA TGTGCCAGCAGCTTCACCAGGGGGCTTGATGAAAAACTGTTTTTT. Amino acids: CASSFTRGLDEKLFF. The J gene is TRBJ1-4, the V gene TRBV7-6; 8 bases line up with TRBD1. The CDR3 has 15 residues. Germline V CDR1 and CDR2: SGHVS, FNYEAQ. After removal of 3 bases from V and 6 bases from J, the junction contained 6 bases not matched to a gene.

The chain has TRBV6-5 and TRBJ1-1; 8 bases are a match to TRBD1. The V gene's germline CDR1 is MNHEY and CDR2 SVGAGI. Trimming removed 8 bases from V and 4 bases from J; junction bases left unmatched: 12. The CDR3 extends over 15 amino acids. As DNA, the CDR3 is TGTGCCAGCTGGACCGGACAGGGAGGGGGCACTGAAGCTTTCTTT. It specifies CASWTGQGGGTEAFF.

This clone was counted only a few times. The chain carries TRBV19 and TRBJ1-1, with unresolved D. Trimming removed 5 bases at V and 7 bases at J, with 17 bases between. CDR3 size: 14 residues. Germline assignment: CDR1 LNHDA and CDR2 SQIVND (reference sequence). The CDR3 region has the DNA TGTGCCAGTAGTCTCTTCGGGGAGGGTCGTGAAGCTTTCTTT. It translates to CASSLFGEGREAFF.